This section outlines one T cell receptor (beta chain) sequence together with its context. There is no known antigen for this receptor. There are no base qualities to consult, and no much larger clone falls within one base. The data belong to a study of shared clonotypes between healthy human individuals (dated by TCRdb to the early 2020s). As for the study more broadly: The cohort included three men and a couple of women between 18 and 49 years of age. For each donor, CD4 naive and CD4 memory were each run on three plates, CD8 naive on two plates, and CD8 memory on one plate. The study deeply sequenced blood TCR repertoires of five healthy adults to estimate repertoire size and the extent of clonotype sharing between individuals. To increase sequencing depth and limit assay-specific biases, TCR repertoire library preparation and sequencing were carried out by different laboratories using diverse techniques. Leukapheresis yielded between about 0.85 and 10 billion PBMCs per donor.

Healthy HIV-negative adults with no recently reported acute infections or vaccinations were included as donors. Every donor was a Caucasian adult living in Nashville, Tennessee, USA. Magnetic negative selection was used to enrich CD4+ T cells, after which naive cells were positively selected on CD45RA and the negative fraction became the memory subset. After blood collection by leukapheresis, PBMCs were isolated using Ficoll-Histopaque density gradient centrifugation and then cryopreserved in the vapor phase of liquid nitrogen. Analytical flow cytometry was used to check the purity and quantity of every magnetically sorted T cell population. Genomic DNA was isolated from every sorted fraction and measured by UV absorbance on a Nanodrop 2000c. The germline ends are 13 bases apart after V is trimmed by 7 bases and J by 3 bases. In the germline V gene, CDR1 corresponds to MDHEN and CDR2 to SYDVKM. The CDR3 covers 15 residues, taking in both the cysteine and the phenylalanine. The entry retains the CDR3 DNA only, 45 bases that are in frame from base 1.

What the study reported, not specific to this receptor: Across a few donors, about 4.5% of naive CD4, around 3.5% of naive CD8, about 2.3% of memory CD4, and 0.4% of memory CD8 clonotypes were shared. Based on pairwise subsampling, the degree of clonotype sharing among donors was expected to be affected by sequencing depth. Naive subsets generally had larger estimated clonotype richness than memory subsets did. Sampling was restricted to blood, and TCR repertoires in tissue are likely to differ from TCR repertoires in blood. The small number of donors limited the genetic and exposure-history diversity represented. Clonotypes shared by all four sorted-subset donors showed higher generation probabilities than non-shared clonotypes. Incomplete sequencing was indicated by rarefaction of sorted-subset datasets, despite the large sequencing depth.

Using the deep immunoSEQ assay, TCR CDR3 regions were amplified from genomic DNA by multiplex PCR. Extracted genomic DNA from each cell subset was spread evenly across all wells of several immunoSEQ 96-well plates, with each plate serving as a replicate. Each replicate PCR for sorted subsets received around 200 ng genomic DNA, equal to tens of thousands of T cell genomes. Purified libraries were measured with a Qubit 3.0 fluorometer, size-checked on a Bioanalyzer 2100, and measured again with the KAPA Library Quantification kit. A separate single-read 150-cycle Illumina NextSeq 550 flow cell was used to sequence each immunoSEQ 96-well plate. In the authors' own workflow: Because the immunoSEQ output included only junctional sequences and no quality scores, the filtering could not be the same as the filtering used for full-length reads. Sequences were annotated with PyIR, a Python wrapper for IgBLAST v1.9, using IMGT germline references to assign V/J genes and CDR3. Reads with weak V/J assignments (E-value above 1e-6), missing CDR3, stop codons, out-of-frame junctions, or ambiguous translated residues were removed. V3J clonotypes were defined as sequences sharing the same inferred V gene, J gene, and CDR3 amino acid sequence. To compute the percentage overlap between repertoires, the number of shared unique clonotypes was divided by the size of the smaller repertoire. Repertoire richness was assessed with RTK rarefaction, the Chao1 estimator, and Recon v2.1 estimates of unobserved clonotypes. For all TCRbeta clonotypes obtained by the gDNA method from a handful of donors, generation probabilities were computed with OLGA. TCRdb limited this immuneACCESS table to in-frame rearrangements with V and J called. A share of clones is missing; checked studies link under half to unresolved V genes, and the rest is unexplained. The V and J calls and the clone size are those of that table, but D and trimming were determined from the DNA. The sample records approximately 2.4 million clones, approximately 95% of which are singletons. The leading ten clones occupy around 0.13% of the sample.

Specimen: naive CD4+ T cells sorted from blood. The cell subset or site label, as the study defines it: CD45RA+ positively selected. This clonotype was sampled from a man younger than 30 in good health. The chain links TRBV28 with TRBJ1-6; no D gene can be assigned with confidence. The sequenced DNA is TGTGCCAGCACCTCCATCGAGGTCTATAATTCACCCCTCCACTTT. Translated, this is CASTSIEVYNSPLHF.